A selection of T cell receptor beta chains follows, all from one sample in a study of blood T cell repertoires in COVID-19. The repertoire was sequenced with immunoSEQ multiplex PCR; TCRdb's copy has only in-frame clones and lacks some. The sample includes 210,000 or so clones, about 88% seen only once; the top ten take less than 3%. The sequenced sample consisted of peripheral blood. Receptor source: a woman aged 60-70 years with acute or convalescent COVID-19. Both conserved end residues are part of each CDR3.

j_gene | len | v_gene | CDR3aa
TRBJ2-7 | 13 | TRBV25-1 | CASGRQGASEQYF
TRBJ2-3 | 14 | TRBV30 | CAWSEVQGTDTQYF
TRBJ1-3 | 18 | TRBV11-2 | CASSAGPLAVGSGNTIYF
TRBJ2-7 | 16 | TRBV11-2 | CASSQWGGTLSYEQYF
TRBJ2-1 | 17 | TRBV4-2 | CASSPSEGTSGHNEQFF
TRBJ2-3 | 14 | TRBV5-4 | CASSARQGVDTQYF
TRBJ2-2 | 14 | TRBV2 | CASSEGQGIVELFF
TRBJ2-7 | 14 | TRBV7-9 | CASSGRDSPYEQYF
TRBJ1-5 | 15 | TRBV24-1 | CATSEGTGVNQPQHF
TRBJ1-3 | 14 | TRBV10-3 | CATRQGVSGNTIYF
TRBJ1-4 | 14 | TRBV9 | CASSQLVTPQKLFF
TRBJ2-2 | 14 | TRBV2 | CASSGLAGTGELFF
TRBJ2-1 | 15 | TRBV4-1 | CASSQDPTTYNEQFF
TRBJ2-5 | 16 | TRBV9 | CASSRRASGLGETQYF
TRBJ1-4 | 16 | TRBV5-1 | CASSQGLSNLGEKLFF
TRBJ1-1 | 14 | TRBV3-1/TRBV3-2 | CASSRPEGAGRPFF
TRBJ2-3 | 16 | TRBV9 | CASSSDGRAVTDTQYF
TRBJ1-3 | 11 | TRBV19 | CASLAGNTIYF
TRBJ1-6 | 14 | TRBV6-1 | CASTQDRNGSPLHF
TRBJ2-2 | 14 | TRBV7-7 | CATAQGRNTGELFF
TRBJ1-2 | 15 | TRBV6-5 | CASSYSEPANYGYTF
TRBJ1-1 | 14 | TRBV6-5 | CASRTGVGGTEAFF
TRBJ2-7 | 14 | TRBV6-5 | CASSSPDRSYEQYF
TRBJ2-3 | 12 | TRBV30 | CASSGGIDTQYF
TRBJ2-7 | 15 | TRBV24-1 | CATSDLGRDAYEQYF
TRBJ2-1 | 17 | TRBV7-8 | CASSLVGGGSKNNEQFF
TRBJ1-2 | 13 | TRBV18 | CASSQGANYGYTF
TRBJ2-7 | 14 | TRBV5-4 | CASSSPGQGAEQYF
TRBJ2-7 | 14 | TRBV2 | CASSETSGRREQYF
TRBJ1-6 | 16 | TRBV5-8 | CASSLVEQPYNSPLHF
TRBJ2-2 | 16 | TRBV7-6 | CASSANRGENTGELFF
TRBJ2-1 | 16 | TRBV6-2/TRBV6-3 | CASSSLDRGRYREQFF
TRBJ2-2 | 15 | TRBV6-5 | CASSYRLDNTGELFF
TRBJ2-1 | 15 | TRBV7-3 | CASSLNGGSYNEQFF
TRBJ1-2 | 15 | TRBV3-1/TRBV3-2 | CASTVDRDALYGYTF
TRBJ2-3 | 12 | TRBV7-8 | CASTQGADTQYF
TRBJ1-5 | 12 | TRBV19 | CASRTGDQPQHF